This T cell receptor beta chain was sequenced in a study of blood T cell repertoires in COVID-19. Generated by immunoSEQ multiplex PCR, the TCRdb table keeps only in-frame clones and is missing some. Of some 510,000 clones in the sample, around 89% were seen once. The sequenced sample consisted of PBMCs or T cells enriched from blood (not recorded which). This sequence originates from a middle-aged woman who had recovered from COVID-19.

The CDR3 nucleotides read TGTGCCAGCAGTGGGGTCCAAGCGGGTGATACGCAGTATTTT. Protein: CASSGVQAGDTQYF. This chain uses TRBV2 with TRBJ2-3; maybe TRBD2 (6 bases). Between the trimmed V and J ends, which lost 4 bases and 6 bases, there was a span of 14 bases. Germline V lookup: CDR1 SNHLY, CDR2 FYNNEI. This CDR3 has 14 amino acids.